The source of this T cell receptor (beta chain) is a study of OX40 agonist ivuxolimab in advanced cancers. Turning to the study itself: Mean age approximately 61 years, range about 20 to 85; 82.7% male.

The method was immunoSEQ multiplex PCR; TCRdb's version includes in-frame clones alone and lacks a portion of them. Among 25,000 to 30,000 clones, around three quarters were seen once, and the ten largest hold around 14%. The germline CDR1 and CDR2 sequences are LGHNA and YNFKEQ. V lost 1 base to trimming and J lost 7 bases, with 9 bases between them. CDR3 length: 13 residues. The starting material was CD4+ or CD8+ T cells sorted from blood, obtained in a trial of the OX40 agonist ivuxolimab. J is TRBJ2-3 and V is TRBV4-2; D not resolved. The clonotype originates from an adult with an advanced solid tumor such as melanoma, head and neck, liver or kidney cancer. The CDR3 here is CASSQVLGNTQYF. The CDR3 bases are TGTGCCAGCAGCCAAGTTCTCGGAAATACGCAGTATTTT.